This is a list of T cell receptor beta chains from one sample in a study of cytomegalovirus exposure and HLA in healthy donors. Libraries were prepared by immunoSEQ multiplex PCR; TCRdb keeps only in-frame clonotypes and omits some of them. This table holds over 150,000 clones, roughly 85% found once. The sample consisted of PBMCs. These receptor sequences come from a woman aged 25 to 45 in good health and CMV-seronegative. The CDR3 runs from the conserved cysteine through the conserved F or W. The D gene is left open where the match is weak. The size of a clone is reported for some rows only, either as once, few or many, or as a class for expanded clones.

D gene,J gene,CDR3 length,clone size,V gene,CDR3 protein
NA,TRBJ1-5,15,once,TRBV9,CASSVDGVGNQPQHF
NA,TRBJ2-1,12,NA,TRBV11-3,CASSLGPREQFF
NA,TRBJ1-4,14,NA,TRBV5-1,CASGRGQINEKLFF
NA,TRBJ2-5,14,NA,TRBV19,CASSPTGYQETQYF
NA,TRBJ1-1,14,few,TRBV5-4,CASSLGTGGTEAFF
TRBD2,TRBJ2-1,16,NA,TRBV11-2,CASSSTGTSVYNEQFF
TRBD1,TRBJ2-2,15,NA,TRBV12-5,CASGNGTGYTGELFF
NA,TRBJ2-7,14,NA,TRBV27,CASSFSGVPYEQYF
TRBD2,TRBJ2-1,14,NA,TRBV30,CAWRLAGDSDEQFF
TRBD1,TRBJ2-2,16,NA,TRBV6-4,CASSGAGTGDTGELFF
TRBD2,TRBJ2-3,17,NA,TRBV7-2,CASSFLRVAGGSDTQYF
NA,TRBJ2-2,13,NA,TRBV11-3,CASSLGLFEELFF
NA,TRBJ1-1,14,NA,TRBV10-1,CASSLDSLTTEAFF
NA,TRBJ1-4,15,NA,TRBV5-6,CASSSVGGGEKKLFF
TRBD1,TRBJ1-6,16,NA,TRBV19,CASSVQGQGVNSPLHF